This T cell receptor (beta chain) was retrieved from a study of Ad26.COV2.S vaccination and SARS-CoV-2 variants. Points from the study as a whole: Those who received the vaccine showed greater spike-specific TCR breadth than those given placebo. Considerable breadth of spike-specific CD8+ and CD4+ T cell responses has reportedly been documented following vaccination.

The table came from immunoSEQ multiplex PCR; TCRdb's copy has only in-frame clones and leaves some out. The table includes 150,000 to 200,000 clones, roughly nine tenths detected once. CDR3 length: 15 amino acids. V dropped 6 bases and J dropped 2; count of bases not matched to a gene: 6. Germline V lookup: CDR1 MDHEN, CDR2 SYDVKM. This clone has just one count. The antigen remains undetermined. The specimen comprised peripheral blood, sampled after recovery from COVID-19. This receptor was taken from a human donor who had recovered from COVID-19. This sequence joins TRBV28 and TRBJ2-3; 9 nucleotides align to TRBD2. CDR3 DNA: TGTGCCAGCAGGGGGAGCGGGGGGCCCACAGATACGCAGTATTTT. This translates into CASRGSGGPTDTQYF.